One and the same sample provided the 31 T cell receptor beta chains below, sequenced in a study of Tregs in tolerant kidney transplant recipients. TCRdb's copy holds only in-frame clones and misses some; the assay was immunoSEQ multiplex PCR. The sample gives 70,000 to 95,000 clones, more than 85% of which show up once; approximately 0.37% is in the top ten. The source was Tregs from blood, collected before the transplant. Receptors originate from a human donor who received a combined kidney and bone marrow transplant.

J is TRBJ2-7 and V is TRBV23-1; a weak D match, TRBD1 (7 bases). TRBV23-1 is reported as an ORF; its role is uncertain. This CDR3 has 18 residues. The V end was cut by 0 bases, the J end by 4 bases, with 22 bases between. Here the CDR3 reads CASSQSGTVGTSPYEQYF. The CDR3 nucleotides are TGCGCCAGCAGTCAATCGGGGACAGTTGGGACTTCTCCATACGAGCAGTACTTC.

The V call is TRBV7-2, the J call TRBJ1-5, with TRBD1 as a possible D gene (6 bases). Germline assignment: CDR1 SGHTA and CDR2 FQGNSA. This CDR3 spans 16 amino acids. V lost 4 bases and J lost 0, with 13 bases in between. CDR3 nucleotides: TGTGCCAGCAGCTATCGGGGGGGCAATAGCAATCAGCCCCAGCATTTT. Translating it yields CASSYRGGNSNQPQHF.

V and J are TRBV28 and TRBJ2-7; TRBD2 matches 9 bases. This CDR3 is built from 16 residues. Germline V gene lookup returns CDR1 MDHEN and CDR2 SYDVKM. V lost 4 bases and J lost 4; bases outside the gene matches: 11. CDR3 loop: CASSSRGASGIYEQYF. The CDR3 nucleotides are TGTGCCAGCAGTTCGCGGGGGGCTAGCGGGATTTACGAGCAGTACTTC.

The chain carries TRBV6-6 and TRBJ2-7; 13 nucleotides line up with TRBD2. Unmatched junction bases numbered 3, after V lost 2 bases and J lost 5 bases. The CDR3 consists of 15 residues. Germline loops: CDR1 MNHNY, CDR2 SVGAGI (reference sequence). The DNA for the CDR3 is TGTGCCAGCAGTTACGGACTAGCGGGGGTCGACGAGCAGTACTTC. Encoded protein: CASSYGLAGVDEQYF.

V usage is TRBV5-1 and J usage is TRBJ2-7, with D uncertain. Trimming pared 4 bases from V and 3 bases from J, leaving 17 bases between. This CDR3 spans 15 amino acids. Germline CDR1 SGHRS, CDR2 YFSETQ. The CDR3 nucleotides are TGCGCCAGCAGCGAGATGGATTCGCTAGTCTACGAGCAGTACTTC. Residues: CASSEMDSLVYEQYF.

The chain has TRBV9 and TRBJ2-7; 7 bases fit TRBD2. The CDR3 has 15 amino acids. V shed 3 bases, J shed 8 bases, and the junction held 14 bases outside the gene matches. CDR1 and CDR2 (germline): SGDLS, YYNGEE. CDR3 in amino acids: CASSEQAGSLGKQYF. CDR3 DNA: TGTGCCAGCAGCGAGCAAGCGGGATCCCTTGGCAAGCAGTACTTC. Combining the CDR3 with reference TRBV9 and TRBJ2-7 gives the whole variable domain DSGVTQTPKHLITATGQRVTLRCSPRSGDLSVYWYQQSLDQGLQFLIQYYNGEERAKGNILERFSAQQFPDLHSELNLSSLELGDSALYFCASSEQAGSLGKQYFGPGTRLTVT.

This rearrangement joins TRBV9 to TRBJ2-3, with TRBD1 matching 8 bases. This CDR3 is built from 15 residues. In germline, CDR1 is SGDLS, CDR2 YYNGEE. V lost 3 bases to trimming and J lost 4 bases; unmatched junction nucleotides: 7. The CDR3 here is CASSGPSGGPDTQYF. The DNA of the CDR3 is TGTGCCAGCAGCGGCCCCTCAGGGGGCCCAGATACGCAGTATTTT.

This rearrangement joins TRBV7-2 to TRBJ2-7, with D hard to call. The CDR3 sequence is 16 residues long. V was pared by 1 base and J by 2 bases, with 15 bases between. Per germline, CDR1 SGHTA and CDR2 FQGNSA. CDR3 nucleotides: TGTGCCAGCAGCTTAGGGGGTGGGCTGCTTACCTACGAGCAGTACTTC. This sequence encodes CASSLGGGLLTYEQYF.

The V call is TRBV5-8, the J call TRBJ2-1; D is possibly TRBD1 (5 bases). The V end lost 5 bases, the J end lost 1 base, and 10 bases lay between the germline ends. Germline V gene data show CDR1 as SGHTS and CDR2 as YDEGEE. The CDR3 consists of 14 residues. The CDR3 DNA reads as TGTGCCAGCAGAGGACAACAGTCCTACAATGAGCAGTTCTTC. This encodes CASRGQQSYNEQFF.

The chain recombines TRBV6-5 with TRBJ1-1, with D perhaps TRBD1 (6 bases). Looked up from germline, CDR1 is MNHEY and CDR2 is SVGAGI. CDR3 length: 15 amino acids. V gave up 1 base and J gave up 6 bases, with 15 bases separating them. The CDR3 sequence: CASSYLGGGSAEAFF. The CDR3 region has the DNA TGTGCCAGCAGTTACTTAGGGGGGGGGTCGGCTGAAGCTTTCTTT.

With regard to this clone: The same CDR3 is also encoded by other DNA sequences in this sample. V gene TRBV2 combines with J gene TRBJ1-2, with D tentatively TRBD1 (6 bases). Germline loops: CDR1 SNHLY, CDR2 FYNNEI. The V end lost 6 bases, the J end lost 5 bases, and 19 bases lay between the germline ends. CDR3 length: 15 amino acids. The DNA of the CDR3 is TGTGCCAGCAGCGGAAGGGGGGGTATTGGGTATGGCTACACCTTC. Protein product: CASSGRGGIGYGYTF.

The chain employs TRBV14 and TRBJ2-1; possible D gene TRBD1, 6 bases. Trimming left V 4 bases short and J 0 bases short, with 10 bases between. This CDR3 comprises 15 residues. The germline CDR1 and CDR2 sequences are SGHDN and FVKESK. The CDR3 protein is CASSPGHSSYNEQFF. The DNA for the CDR3 is TGTGCCAGCAGCCCGGGACACAGCTCCTACAATGAGCAGTTCTTC.

The gene calls are TRBV27 and TRBJ2-1; 9 bases fit TRBD2. The CDR3 is 15 residues long. V dropped 3 bases and J dropped 4; count of bases not matched to a gene: 4. CDR1 MNHEY and CDR2 SMNVEV come from the germline V gene (reference sequence). The DNA for the CDR3 is TGTGCCAGCAGTTTGAGGCGGGAGGGGTACAATGAGCAGTTCTTC. Amino acid sequence: CASSLRREGYNEQFF.

The chain joins TRBV18 to TRBJ1-4; D remains unclear. V was pared by 2 bases and J by 7 bases, with 8 bases between. This CDR3 region has 13 residues. Germline assignment: CDR1 KGHSH and CDR2 LQKENI. The CDR3 region has the DNA TGTGCCAGCTCACCATTGCGTGGTGAAAAACTGTTTTTT. Encoded protein: CASSPLRGEKLFF.

The rearrangement links TRBV27 to TRBJ2-7, with TRBD1 matching 11 bases. Germline V gene data show CDR1 as MNHEY and CDR2 as SMNVEV (reference sequence). This CDR3 has 16 amino acids. V gave up 2 bases and J gave up 2 bases; unmatched junction bases: 5. The CDR3 DNA follows: TGTGCCAGCAGTTTAACCGGGACAGGGGGACCCTACGAGCAGTACTTC. Translation: CASSLTGTGGPYEQYF.

There are a few counts of this clone. The J gene is TRBJ2-5, the V gene TRBV5-4; 8 positions match TRBD2. The CDR3 has 15 residues. The trim removed 4 bases at V and 1 base at J, leaving 6 bases unmatched. Per germline, CDR1 SGHNT and CDR2 YYREEE (reference sequence). The CDR3 protein is CASSATSASQETQYF. In DNA form, the CDR3 reads TGTGCCAGCAGCGCGACTAGCGCCTCCCAAGAGACCCAGTACTTC.

V usage is TRBV19 and J usage is TRBJ2-1; 7 bases fit TRBD2. This CDR3 is built from 15 residues. CDR1 LNHDA and CDR2 SQIVND come from the germline V gene (reference sequence). J was trimmed by 6 bases and V by 5 bases; bases with no gene match: 10. CDR3 nucleotide sequence: TGTGCCAGTAGTGCCGGACTAGAGGACTTCAATGAGCAGTTCTTC. This translates into CASSAGLEDFNEQFF.

V gene TRBV19 combines with J gene TRBJ1-5; maybe TRBD1 (5 bases). There are 16 residues in the CDR3. Trimming took 3 bases from V and 0 from J, leaving 12 bases between them. CDR1 is LNHDA and CDR2 is SQIVND in the germline V gene (reference sequence). This chain's CDR3 is CASSMGQTHSNQPQHF. The CDR3, as DNA: TGTGCCAGTAGTATGGGGCAGACTCATAGCAATCAGCCCCAGCATTTT.

This rearrangement joins TRBV5-4 to TRBJ2-2, with 8 positions matching TRBD2. Germline values: CDR1 SGHNT, CDR2 YYREEE (reference sequence). The CDR3 is 18 amino acids. V shed 4 bases and J 2 bases; nucleotides not matched to a gene: 13. CDR3 bases: TGTGCCAGCAGCCTCGGGGGACTCGGGAGGGCCAACACCGGGGAGCTGTTTTTT. Its protein is CASSLGGLGRANTGELFF.

The chain joins TRBV5-6 to TRBJ2-7, with 7 positions matching TRBD1. There are 15 residues in the CDR3. CDR1 is SGHDT, CDR2 YYEEEE, per germline. The ends lost 2 bases at V and 5 bases at J; junction bases unmatched: 10. DNA for the CDR3: TGTGCCAGCAGCTTTACGACAGGGAAAGTCCACGAGCAGTACTTC. This gives the protein CASSFTTGKVHEQYF.

This chain links TRBV9 with TRBJ2-7; 8 nucleotides agree with TRBD2. V was pared by 1 base and J by 4 bases, with 7 bases of the junction left unmatched. CDR1 is SGDLS and CDR2 is YYNGEE in the germline V gene. This CDR3 has 15 residues. The CDR3 nucleotides are TGTGCCAGCAGCGTACAGAGCGGGAGTTTTTACGAGCAGTACTTC. It translates to CASSVQSGSFYEQYF.

The table lists this clone with a count of one. This chain joins TRBV2 and TRBJ1-5; 8 nucleotides align to TRBD1. The CDR3 extends over 15 amino acids. J gave up 3 bases and V 8 bases, and 9 bases lay outside the gene matches. Per germline, CDR1 SNHLY and CDR2 FYNNEI. Here the CDR3 DNA reads TGTGCCAGCGCGATGACAGGGGTAAACAATCAGCCCCAGCATTTT. Its protein is CASAMTGVNNQPQHF. Full variable domain (rest looked up from reference TRBV2 and TRBJ1-5): EPEVTQTPSHQVTQMGQEVILRCVPISNHLYFYWYRQILGQKVEFLVSFYNNEISEKSEIFDDQFSVERPDGSNFTLKIRSTKLEDSAMYFCASAMTGVNNQPQHFGDGTRLSIL.

The V call is TRBV30, the J call TRBJ2-5; D is possibly TRBD1 (6 bases). The CDR3 runs 12 residues. The germline gives CDR1 GTSNPN, CDR2 SVGIG (reference sequence). Trimming left V 3 bases short and J 5 bases short, with 10 bases between. Here the CDR3 DNA reads TGTGCCTGGAGCGACAGGACGGAGACCCAGTACTTC. Translating it yields CAWSDRTETQYF.

The count of this clone is one. The chain couples TRBV5-1 to TRBJ2-5; possibly TRBD2 for D (6 bases). The V and J ends lost 0 bases and 0 bases respectively, with 12 bases between them. Germline V gene sequence: CDR1 SGHRS, CDR2 YFSETQ. The CDR3 length is 16 residues. The CDR3 DNA is TGCGCCAGCAGCTTGGACGGTGGCGGGAACCAAGAGACCCAGTACTTC. Encoded protein: CASSLDGGGNQETQYF.

The chain links TRBV7-2 to TRBJ2-7, with 9 bases matching TRBD2. The CDR3 runs 15 residues. Per germline, CDR1 SGHTA and CDR2 FQGNSA. V was clipped by 3 bases and J by 3 bases; unmatched bases: 6. The CDR3 here is CASSFQLLAGYEQYF. For the CDR3, the DNA is TGTGCCAGCAGCTTCCAGTTACTAGCGGGCTACGAGCAGTACTTC. The whole variable domain, filled in from reference TRBV7-2 and TRBJ2-7, reads GAGVSQSPSNKVTEKGKDVELRCDPISGHTALYWYRQSLGQGLEFLIYFQGNSAPDKSGLPSDRFSAERTGGSVSTLTIQRTQQEDSAVYLCASSFQLLAGYEQYFGPGTRLTVT.

The chain links TRBV5-1 to TRBJ2-3, with unresolved D. V lost 0 bases and J lost 1, with 9 bases in between. Germline CDR1 reads SGHRS; CDR2 reads YFSETQ. This CDR3 contains 15 residues. Here the CDR3 DNA reads TGCGCCAGCAGCTTGGTGGGCAGAGGCACAGATACGCAGTATTTT. Its protein product is CASSLVGRGTDTQYF. Using reference TRBV5-1 and TRBJ2-3 for the parts outside the CDR3, the full variable domain is KAGVTQTPRYLIKTRGQQVTLSCSPISGHRSVSWYQQTPGQGLQFLFEYFSETQRNKGNFPGRFSGRQFSNSRSEMNVSTLELGDSALYLCASSLVGRGTDTQYFGPGTRLTVL.

The chain links TRBV11-2 to TRBJ2-7, with D possibly matching TRBD2 (5 bases). This CDR3 is 15 amino acids long. Trimming took off 0 bases at V and 0 bases at J, with 9 bases between the two ends. Germline lookup yields CDR1 SGHAT and CDR2 FQNNGV. The CDR3, as DNA: TGTGCCAGCAGCTTAGATTCGGGGAACTCCTACGAGCAGTACTTC. It codes for CASSLDSGNSYEQYF.

The chain uses TRBV7-3 and TRBJ2-1; TRBD2 agrees at 8 bases. V lost 5 bases, J lost 9 bases, and 3 bases stayed unmatched. The CDR3 length is 12 residues. CDR1 and CDR2 (germline): SGHTA, FQGTGA. The CDR3 DNA is TGTGCCAGCAGCCGGGAGGGCGGTGAGCAGTTCTTC. As protein: CASSREGGEQFF.

Only one count was recorded for this clone. The CDR3 is CASSLQGVAKNIQYF. The DNA for the CDR3 is TGTGCCAGCAGTTTACAGGGGGTAGCCAAAAACATTCAGTACTTC. The genes are TRBV28 and TRBJ2-4; 7 bases align to TRBD1. Unmatched junction bases numbered 1, after V lost 2 bases and J lost 0 bases. This CDR3 is 15 amino acids long. Germline V gene lookup returns CDR1 MDHEN and CDR2 SYDVKM.

In regard to this clone: This specimen includes other DNA sequences encoding the same CDR3. The V and J genes are TRBV27 and TRBJ1-2; 8 bases line up with TRBD1. This CDR3 contains 12 residues. Germline assignment: CDR1 MNHEY and CDR2 SMNVEV (reference sequence). The trim removed 6 bases at V and 7 bases at J, leaving 4 bases unmatched. CDR3 nucleotide sequence: TGTGCCAGCAGACAACAGGGGGGTGGCTACACCTTC. Residues: CASRQQGGGYTF.

This clone was seen once. This sequence joins TRBV7-2 and TRBJ2-3; 8 bases align to TRBD2. The CDR3 consists of 15 residues. CDR1 and CDR2 (germline): SGHTA, FQGNSA. The V gene end was trimmed by 8 bases and the J gene end by 0 bases; junction bases not matched to a gene: 7. CDR3 sequence reads: CASSFSGMSTDTQYF. DNA of the CDR3: TGTGCCAGCTCATTTAGCGGGATGAGCACAGATACGCAGTATTTT.